This TCR beta chain was sequenced for a study of T cell repertoires in cytomegalovirus infection (dated by TCRdb to 2018 to 2020). About the investigation overall: The peptide stimulations were aimed at well-studied HLA-B-restricted epitopes as well as recently identified HLA-C-restricted CMV epitopes, whose presentation resists viral immunomodulation. The HLA type of each donor mattered for the analysis, because public TCR beta signatures pointed to carriage of CMV infection along with the matching HLA type.

The sequencer was an Illumina HiSeq 1500. TCRdb took the public reads, trimmed them with fastp at Q25, ran MiXCR for clone calling and kept in-frame beta chains. Each entry merges the rows of one CDR3 protein and shows their most common DNA and genes. The sample yields 60,000 to 75,000 distinct CDR3 sequences; under 30% were counted once. The top ten clones comprise roughly three fifths of the sample. This clonotype was counted between two and nine times. The target of this receptor is not known. The input lacks base qualities; no much larger clone sits a single base away. The meaning of the sample's treatment or condition label: in vitro stimulation with specific CMV peptide epitopes to enrich CMV-specific T cells. Trimming costs V 5 bases and J 0 bases, and their ends lie 10 bases apart. Sequences SEHNR (CDR1) and FQNEAQ (CDR2) are obtained from the germline V gene (reference sequence). The CDR3, from cysteine to phenylalanine, totals 14 residues. Only the CDR3 DNA is retained, 42 bases long and in frame from the first base.

On the study overall, not on this receptor specifically: In the ex vivo response, HLA-C-restricted CMV-specific TCR beta clonotypes were dominant, and in two of eight donors the single most frequent clonotype came from this HLA-C-restricted group. Carriers of CMV infection plus the relevant HLA type were discriminated by the cumulative frequency of public TCR beta family members in the study cohort and in an independent roughly 400-donor cohort.

The input for sequencing was CD8+ T cells from cultured PBMCs, taken from culture after CMV antigen stimulation. This receptor was taken from a human donor in good health (CMV status not recorded). Some clones in this sample may be carry-over from other donors' samples. The chain is encoded by TRBV7-9 joined to TRBJ2-5; the D gene lacks a confident call. CDR3 protein: CASSEDINQETQYF. The sequenced DNA: TGTGCCAGCAGCGAAGACATCAACCAAGAGACCCAGTACTTC.